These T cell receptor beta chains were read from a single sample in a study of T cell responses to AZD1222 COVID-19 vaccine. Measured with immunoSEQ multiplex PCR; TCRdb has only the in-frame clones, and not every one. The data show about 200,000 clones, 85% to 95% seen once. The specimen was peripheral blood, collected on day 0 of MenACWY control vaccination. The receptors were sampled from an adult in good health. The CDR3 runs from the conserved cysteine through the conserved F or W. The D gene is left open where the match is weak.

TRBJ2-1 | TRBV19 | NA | TGTGCCAGTAGCAGCCCAAACAGGGTGTACAATGAGCAGTTCTTC | CASSSPNRVYNEQFF
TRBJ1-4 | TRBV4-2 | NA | TGTGCCAGCAGCCAAGAACCCAGGGGCATTAATGAAAAACTGTTTTTT | CASSQEPRGINEKLFF
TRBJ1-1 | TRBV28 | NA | TGTGCCAGCAGTCGACAACCACAGATTGAAGCTTTCTTT | CASSRQPQIEAFF
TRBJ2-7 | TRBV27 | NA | TGTGCCAGCAGTTTACAAGGCTCCTACGAGCAGTACTTC | CASSLQGSYEQYF
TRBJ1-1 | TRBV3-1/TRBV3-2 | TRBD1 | TGTGCCAGCAGCCGCTGGGACAGGGTGAACACTGAAGCTTTCTTT | CASSRWDRVNTEAFF
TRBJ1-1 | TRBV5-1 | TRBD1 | TGCGCCAGCAGCTCCGGGACAGGGTGGTACACTGAAGCTTTCTTT | CASSSGTGWYTEAFF
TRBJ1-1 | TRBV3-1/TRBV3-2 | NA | TGTGCCAGCAGCCAAGGGACAGTGGGGAACACTGAAGCTTTCTTT | CASSQGTVGNTEAFF
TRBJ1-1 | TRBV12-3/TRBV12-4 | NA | TGTGCCAGCAGTGAGGGCCCCCCTGAAGCTTTCTTT | CASSEGPPEAFF
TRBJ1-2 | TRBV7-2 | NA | TGTGCCAGCAGCTCGCCGCGGCATAGCTATGGCTACACCTTC | CASSSPRHSYGYTF
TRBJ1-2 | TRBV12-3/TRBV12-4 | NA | TGTGCCAGCAGTTTGACGGGGGGCTACACCTTC | CASSLTGGYTF